This T cell receptor beta chain was sequenced for a study of cytomegalovirus exposure and HLA in healthy donors (dated by TCRdb to 2015 to 2018). At the level of the whole study: A later analysis indicated that the 95 to 150 validation repertoires were generated on the platform also employed for the approximately 690 repertoires of the first cohort. The study was designed to test whether signatures of past pathogen exposure could be identified by cataloging public T cell receptors. Besides the first cohort of hundreds of subjects, a separate validation cohort made up of 95 to 150 different subjects was used. To predict cytomegalovirus infection status, the study combined high-throughput TCR immunosequencing, statistical association of individual TCRs with disease status, and machine learning.

Libraries were prepared through the immunoSEQ multiplex PCR assay. On the authors' methods: A statistical classification framework was built to diagnose cytomegalovirus status from the catalog of TCR beta chain sequences. Here the immuneACCESS table is served through TCRdb, limited to in-frame sequences with V and J called. Missing clones are a known gap in these copies; in checked studies unresolved V genes cover under half, and the rest lacks a known reason. V and J calls and clone size come straight from that table; D and trimming were deduced from the DNA. For this sample the table gives approximately 280,000 clones, of which around 85% were detected only once. The ten largest clones add up to 1% of the sample. Comment on this clone: This receptor's antigen is unknown. No much larger clone is present one base from it, and per-base qualities are unavailable.

Separate from the approximately 730-subject first cohort, the validation cohort of about 110 subjects was the group to which the donors belonged. Deletion took 5 bases off V and 7 bases off J, with a span of 9 bases between the germline ends. Reading from cysteine to phenylalanine, the CDR3 counts 11 amino acids. The DNA shown is the 33-base CDR3, in frame from base 1. The germline V gene (reference sequence) specifies SSHAT as CDR1 and FNYEAQ as CDR2. Study-wide findings and limitations: Subsequent analysis determined that TCRs grouped into clusters in the first cohort also showed a tendency toward co-occurrence across the 120 validation repertoires, and 94% of cluster scores exceeded 0. Most TCR sequences were seen in very few donors, while some public TCRs were found in many individuals. Cytomegalovirus status was reported to be diagnosed by the classifier with high specificity and sensitivity in both the original and validation cohorts. The authors suggested that the approach could potentially be extended to other disease states and immunological phenotypes. In the study, 150 to 200 TCR beta chains were listed as associated with cytomegalovirus. A later analysis had no HLA typing for the validation cohort, so co-occurrence there was scored across all 130 or so repertoires. A few of the identified cytomegalovirus-associated TCR beta chains were confirmed in vitro to be specific for cytomegalovirus antigens.

This TCR came from a young woman in good health and CMV-seronegative. Material for sequencing was PBMCs. This chain joins TRBV7-7 to TRBJ2-7; TRBD2 is a possible D gene, resting on 5 matching bases. Here the CDR3 is given as CASSRSGEQYF. The DNA sequence is given as TGTGCCAGCAGCCGATCGGGGGAGCAGTACTTC.